Shown below are 27 T cell receptor beta chains from a single sample sequenced in a study of PD-1 blockade in classical Hodgkin lymphoma. Clones were sequenced by immunoSEQ multiplex PCR, and TCRdb holds only the in-frame ones, with some missing. The table records about 30,000 clones, just over 90% of them present only once. The time point was: newly diagnosed, previously untreated cHL patient sample. The sequencing input was peripheral blood mononuclear cells (PBMCs). The receptors were gathered from a human donor with classical Hodgkin lymphoma.

Details on this clone: At the DNA level, this CDR3 is encoded by other sequences in the same sample as well. This chain joins TRBV6-4 and TRBJ2-2; possible D gene TRBD2, 6 bases. Germline V gene data show CDR1 as MRHNA and CDR2 as SNTAGT. V was cut by 0 bases and J by 0 bases, with 8 bases left in between. CDR3 length equals 16 residues. CDR3 sequence: CASSDSGGTNTGELFF. CDR3 nucleotides: TGTGCCAGCAGTGACTCGGGCGGGACGAACACCGGGGAGCTGTTTTTT.

The chain employs TRBV6-5 and TRBJ2-2; no clear D gene. This CDR3 is 14 amino acids long. Germline CDR1 MNHEY, CDR2 SVGAGI. The V and J ends lost 7 bases and 6 bases respectively, with 15 bases between them. As DNA, the CDR3 is TGTGCCAGCATCCCGCAACTCGGTTCCGGGGAGCTGTTTTTT. Translated, it gives CASIPQLGSGELFF.

The chain recombines TRBV7-2 with TRBJ2-3; 7 bases map to TRBD2. Looked up from germline, CDR1 is SGHTA and CDR2 is FQGNSA. The V segment lost 8 bases and the J segment 5 bases; nucleotides outside the gene matches: 10. The CDR3 totals 14 residues. CDR3 coding DNA: TGTGCCAGCTCCGGTCAGGGCGGGAGAGATACGCAGTATTTT. Translated, it gives CASSGQGGRDTQYF.

V gene TRBV5-8 combines with J gene TRBJ1-3; D gene uncertain. This CDR3 has 12 residues. Between the trimmed V and J ends, which lost 0 bases and 3 bases, there was a span of 1 base. Germline CDR1 and CDR2: SGHTS and YDEGEE. CDR3 region: CASSLVGNTIYF. CDR3 nucleotides: TGTGCCAGCAGCTTGGTTGGAAACACCATATATTTT.

The CDR3 nucleotides read TGTGCTAGTGGTTTGGGTAGTGGGGTTCGGGACAGGGTAGGCCACGAGCAGTACTTC. Protein sequence: CASGLGSGVRDRVGHEQYF. The chain links TRBV12-5 to TRBJ2-7, with 9 nucleotides matching TRBD1. V dropped 1 base and J dropped 5; count of bases not matched to a gene: 18. Germline-derived CDR1 and CDR2 are LGHNT and FRNRAP. The CDR3 runs 19 residues.

J is TRBJ2-1 and V is TRBV18, with TRBD2 matching 10 bases. Germline V CDR1 and CDR2: KGHSH, LQKENI. The CDR3 totals 15 residues. V gave up 5 bases and J gave up 4 bases; unmatched junction bases: 5. CDR3 protein: CASSIGLAVYNEQFF. The CDR3 bases are TGTGCCAGCTCAATTGGACTAGCGGTTTACAATGAGCAGTTCTTC.

The V and J genes are TRBV27 and TRBJ1-3; 7 bases match TRBD1. V was pared by 3 bases and J by 4 bases, with 0 bases of the junction left unmatched. From germline, CDR1 is MNHEY and CDR2 SMNVEV (reference sequence). The CDR3 extends over 13 amino acids. The CDR3 DNA reads as TGTGCCAGCAGTTTGACAGGGGGAAACACCATATATTTT. It codes for CASSLTGGNTIYF.

The V gene is TRBV19, the J gene TRBJ2-3, with TRBD2 matching over 7 bases. V dropped 2 bases and J dropped 3; count of bases not matched to a gene: 11. The CDR3 loop spans 17 amino acids. CDR1 and CDR2 (germline): LNHDA, SQIVND (reference sequence). CDR3 residues: CASSIRYGGSKTDTQYF. CDR3 nucleotides: TGTGCCAGTAGTATAAGGTACGGCGGGAGTAAAACAGATACGCAGTATTTT.

The rearrangement joins TRBV6-5 to TRBJ2-7; D gene ambiguous. V lost 0 bases and J lost 2, with 5 bases in between. The CDR3 is 13 residues long. Germline V gene sequence: CDR1 MNHEY, CDR2 SVGAGI. The CDR3, as DNA: TGTGCCAGCAGTTACTCTCGGGCCTACGAGCAGTACTTC. Its translation is CASSYSRAYEQYF.

This chain connects TRBV10-3 to TRBJ1-5; D gene unclear. The germline gives CDR1 ENHRY, CDR2 SYGVKD. This CDR3 has 13 amino acids. The V end was cut by 2 bases, the J end by 7 bases, with 9 bases between. CDR3 region: CAISEAGAQPQHF. The CDR3 DNA is TGTGCCATCAGTGAGGCAGGAGCCCAGCCCCAGCATTTT.

The rearrangement joins TRBV10-3 to TRBJ1-3; the D is unclear. This CDR3 contains 11 residues. Germline CDR1 and CDR2: ENHRY and SYGVKD. V was cut by 6 bases and J by 0 bases, with 0 bases left in between. CDR3 coding DNA: TGTGCCATCAGCTCTGGAAACACCATATATTTT. Amino acid sequence: CAISSGNTIYF.

The rearrangement joins TRBV28 to TRBJ2-2; 7 nucleotides align to TRBD1. Germline V gene data show CDR1 as MDHEN and CDR2 as SYDVKM. CDR3 size: 17 residues. J was trimmed by 6 bases and V by 5 bases; bases with no gene match: 15. CDR3 sequence: CASSLTGRASLAGELFF. CDR3 coding DNA: TGTGCCAGCAGTCTGACAGGGCGGGCAAGTCTGGCCGGGGAGCTGTTTTTT.

The CDR3 loop reads CASSIRSANTYNEQFF. CDR3 nucleotides: TGTGCCAGTAGTATAAGGAGCGCAAATACCTACAATGAGCAGTTCTTC. The chain recombines TRBV19 with TRBJ2-1, with D unclear. The germline CDR1 and CDR2 sequences are LNHDA and SQIVND (reference sequence). Trimming took 2 bases from V and 2 from J, leaving 13 bases between them. The length of the CDR3 is 16 residues.

In DNA, the CDR3 is TGTGCCAGTAGTATGGGGGAAGCAGGAGAGACCCAGTACTTC. It codes for CASSMGEAGETQYF. This chain joins TRBV19 and TRBJ2-5, with D perhaps given as TRBD1 or TRBD2 (5 bases each). The V gene lost 3 bases and the J gene lost 4 bases, with 12 bases spanning the gap. The CDR3 runs to 14 residues. Per the germline V gene, CDR1 is LNHDA and CDR2 is SQIVND (reference sequence).

This chain links TRBV5-1 with TRBJ2-5; TRBD2 matches at 9 bases. CDR1 and CDR2 (germline): SGHRS, YFSETQ. V was pared by 4 bases and J by 4 bases, with 11 bases of the junction left unmatched. The CDR3 sequence is 16 residues long. The CDR3 nucleotides read TGCGCCAGCAGCACTAACCCGGGCGGGAGGGGAGAGACCCAGTACTTC. Its protein product is CASSTNPGGRGETQYF.

The rearrangement links TRBV7-9 to TRBJ2-1; D gene unclear. The V end lost 8 bases, the J end lost 0 bases, and 17 bases lay between the germline ends. Germline lookup yields CDR1 SEHNR and CDR2 FQNEAQ (reference sequence). There are 16 residues in the CDR3. The CDR3 sequence is CASSGPTYFSYNEQFF. The CDR3 DNA reads TGTGCCAGCTCAGGTCCCACTTATTTCTCCTACAATGAGCAGTTCTTC.

The genes are TRBV9 and TRBJ2-1; D remains unclear. Germline CDR1 and CDR2: SGDLS and YYNGEE. Deletions cut 0 bases from V and 1 base from J, with 23 bases between. The CDR3 runs 20 residues. The CDR3 DNA follows: TGTGCCAGCAGCGTAGCTTTGGGCAGGCCCGATGTTCTGTCCTACAATGAGCAGTTCTTC. This encodes CASSVALGRPDVLSYNEQFF.

In its sample, this clone was seen a few times. J is TRBJ2-5 and V is TRBV5-1; the D call may be TRBD1 or TRBD2 (6 bases each). Trimming left V 8 bases short and J 5 bases short, with 22 bases between. This CDR3 spans 15 amino acids. Germline V lookup: CDR1 SGHRS, CDR2 YFSETQ. CDR3 region: CASSAGAGSRETQYF. CDR3 in DNA: TGCGCCAGTTCCGCAGGGGCGGGATCGAGGGAGACCCAGTACTTC.

The V and J genes are TRBV11-2 and TRBJ2-2; 8 bases agree with TRBD2. The CDR3 contains 15 residues. Germline V lookup: CDR1 SGHAT, CDR2 FQNNGV. After removal of 3 bases from V and 1 base from J, the junction contained 1 base not matched to a gene. CDR3 coding DNA: TGTGCCAGCAGCTTCAGCGGGAGGAACACCGGGGAGCTGTTTTTT. Its translation: CASSFSGRNTGELFF.

The sample holds one count of this clone. J is TRBJ1-5 and V is TRBV30; TRBD1 matches 7 bases. In germline, CDR1 is GTSNPN, CDR2 SVGIG (reference sequence). V trimming: 5 bases; J trimming: 5 bases; junction bases outside the gene matches: 6. The CDR3 runs to 13 residues. Here the CDR3 DNA reads TGTGCCTGGCGACAGGGAATGGATCAGCCCCAGCATTTT. Encoded protein: CAWRQGMDQPQHF.

V gene TRBV28 combines with J gene TRBJ2-7, with D maybe TRBD1 (6 bases). Trimming took off 6 bases at V and 1 base at J, with 16 bases between the two ends. This CDR3 has 15 amino acids. Germline-derived CDR1 and CDR2 are MDHEN and SYDVKM. CDR3 nucleotide sequence: TGTGCCAGCAGCCTTCCCGGGACACCATCCTACGAGCAGTACTTC. Translated, it gives CASSLPGTPSYEQYF. Variable domain in full (rest from reference TRBV28 and TRBJ2-7): DVKVTQSSRYLVKRTGEKVFLECVQDMDHENMFWYRQDPGLGLRLIYFSYDVKMKEKGDIPEGYSVSREKKERFSLILESASTNQTSMYLCASSLPGTPSYEQYFGPGTRLTVT.

The V call is TRBV19, the J call TRBJ1-2, with 8 bases matching TRBD1. Looked up from germline, CDR1 is LNHDA and CDR2 is SQIVND (reference sequence). This CDR3 has 14 residues. Trimming removed 8 bases from V and 2 bases from J; junction bases left unmatched: 7. DNA for the CDR3: TGTGCCAGTCGGACAGGGTCCCGGAACTATGGCTACACCTTC. This translates into CASRTGSRNYGYTF.

The chain has TRBV5-1 and TRBJ2-3; D tentatively fits TRBD1 or TRBD2 (5 bases each). The V end was cut by 2 bases, the J end by 0 bases, with 16 bases between. This CDR3 contains 17 residues. The germline gives CDR1 SGHRS, CDR2 YFSETQ. This chain's CDR3 is CASSFLPGTQSTDTQYF. The CDR3 DNA is TGCGCCAGCAGCTTTCTCCCCGGGACGCAAAGCACAGATACGCAGTATTTT.

The V and J genes are TRBV18 and TRBJ1-2; D is unclear. Between the trimmed V and J ends, which lost 2 bases and 0 bases, there was a span of 7 bases. The germline CDR1 and CDR2 sequences are KGHSH and LQKENI. The CDR3 length is 14 residues. This CDR3 is CASSPSSTNYGYTF. CDR3 nucleotide sequence: TGTGCCAGCTCACCATCATCAACTAACTATGGCTACACCTTC.

This rearrangement joins TRBV5-1 to TRBJ2-7, with a possible D match to TRBD1 (5 bases). The CDR3 has 12 residues. Germline V lookup: CDR1 SGHRS, CDR2 YFSETQ. V was clipped by 4 bases and J by 3 bases, with 8 bases between them. CDR3 bases: TGCGCCAGCAGCATTCAGGGCTACGAGCAGTACTTC. Translated, it gives CASSIQGYEQYF.

The chain is built from TRBV4-1 and TRBJ1-2; no firm D call. Per germline, CDR1 MGHRA and CDR2 YSYEKL. There are 14 residues in the CDR3. Between the trimmed V and J ends, which lost 0 bases and 4 bases, there was a span of 9 bases. CDR3 DNA: TGCGCCAGCAGCCAAGAGTCGGAAGGCTATGGCTACACCTTC. This translates into CASSQESEGYGYTF.

This clone was recorded once. V and J are TRBV9 and TRBJ1-1; a weak D match, TRBD1 (5 bases). The CDR3 consists of 14 residues. Germline CDR1 reads SGDLS; CDR2 reads YYNGEE. The germline V and J ends were trimmed by 3 bases and 2 bases, with 11 bases remaining between them. The CDR3 nucleotides read TGTGCCAGCAGCGCACTGACAGAAAACACTGAAGCTTTCTTT. It yields the protein CASSALTENTEAFF. The whole variable domain, filled in from reference TRBV9 and TRBJ1-1, reads DSGVTQTPKHLITATGQRVTLRCSPRSGDLSVYWYQQSLDQGLQFLIQYYNGEERAKGNILERFSAQQFPDLHSELNLSSLELGDSALYFCASSALTENTEAFFGQGTRLTVV.